The 14 T cell receptor beta chains below all came from one sample that was sequenced in a study of blood T cell repertoires in COVID-19. Some clones are missing from TCRdb's copy, which holds only in-frame ones; the method was immunoSEQ multiplex PCR. This table holds 55,000 to 80,000 clones, around 80% found once. Sequencing was done on a sample of peripheral blood. Receptors were obtained from a human donor in a cohort sampled during active COVID-19.

This clone was counted only a few times. This chain uses TRBV7-6 with TRBJ2-1, with TRBD2 matching over 10 bases. In germline, CDR1 is SGHVS, CDR2 FNYEAQ. V lost 6 bases and J lost 0; bases outside the gene matches: 5. CDR3 length: 16 residues. In DNA form, the CDR3 reads TGTGCCAGCAGTACTCCTAGCGGGAGCTCCTACAATGAGCAGTTCTTC. This sequence encodes CASSTPSGSSYNEQFF.

CDR3 nucleotides: TGCGCCAGCAGCCAAGGACAGCTTGCAACTAATGAAAAACTGTTTTTT. This sequence encodes CASSQGQLATNEKLFF. This chain links TRBV4-1 with TRBJ1-4; possible D gene TRBD1, 5 bases. Trimming shortened V by 1 base and J by 0 bases, and 9 bases separated the two germline ends. The CDR3 is 16 amino acids. Germline V lookup: CDR1 MGHRA, CDR2 YSYEKL.

The rearrangement joins TRBV27 to TRBJ1-1; TRBD1 aligns across 7 bases. Germline CDR1 MNHEY, CDR2 SMNVEV (reference sequence). The J segment lost 2 bases and the V segment lost 6 bases, leaving 6 bases of the junction unmatched. This CDR3 spans 14 amino acids. DNA for the CDR3: TGTGCCAGCAGAGGGGCAGGGGGAAACACTGAAGCTTTCTTT. Protein: CASRGAGGNTEAFF.

This clone appeared a few times. The CDR3: CASSVILAVGGETQYF. The DNA for the CDR3 is TGCGCCAGCAGCGTCATACTAGCGGTTGGGGGGGAGACCCAGTACTTC. The rearrangement uses TRBV4-1 and TRBJ2-5; 8 bases align to TRBD2. CDR1 is MGHRA, CDR2 YSYEKL, per germline. The CDR3 spans 16 residues. V lost 5 bases to trimming and J lost 5 bases; unmatched junction nucleotides: 13.

The CDR3 DNA is TGTGCCAGCAGCCCGGAGAAGAACTCACCCCTCCACTTT. It encodes CASSPEKNSPLHF. This rearrangement joins TRBV6-5 to TRBJ1-6; D unclear. This CDR3 is built from 13 residues. Trimming left V 6 bases short and J 10 bases short, with 13 bases between. Per the germline V gene, CDR1 is MNHEY and CDR2 is SVGAGI.

This clone was seen a handful of times. The chain links TRBV6-2 or TRBV6-3 to TRBJ2-7; no clear D. The CDR3 has 12 residues. The V and J ends lost 5 bases and 0 bases respectively, with 5 bases between them. The germline V gene has CDR1 MNHEY and CDR2 SVGEGT. The CDR3 region is CASSANSYEQYF. The CDR3 region has the DNA TGTGCCAGCAGTGCGAACTCCTACGAGCAGTACTTC.

This clone appeared a single time. The rearrangement uses TRBV18 and TRBJ2-3, with 7 positions matching TRBD2. The CDR3 is made up of 16 amino acids. V trimming: 6 bases; J trimming: 0 bases; junction bases outside the gene matches: 9. CDR1 is KGHSH, CDR2 LQKENI, per germline. CDR3 protein: CASSLGEGLSTDTQYF. The CDR3 DNA reads as TGTGCCAGCTCCCTAGGGGAGGGGTTGAGCACAGATACGCAGTATTTT. Supplemented by reference TRBV18 and TRBJ2-3, the full variable domain reads NAGVMQNPRHLVRRRGQEARLRCSPMKGHSHVYWYRQLPEEGLKFMVYLQKENIIDESGMPKERFSAEFPKEGPSILRIQQVVRGDSAAYFCASSLGEGLSTDTQYFGPGTRLTVL.

V and J are TRBV27 and TRBJ2-5; 9 positions match TRBD1. The V gene's germline CDR1 is MNHEY and CDR2 SMNVEV (reference sequence). This CDR3 has 15 amino acids. The ends lost 2 bases at V and 5 bases at J; junction bases unmatched: 6. CDR3 in amino acids: CASSLIGTGKETQYF. The CDR3, as DNA: TGTGCCAGCAGTTTAATTGGGACAGGGAAGGAGACCCAGTACTTC.

The rearrangement joins TRBV6-5 to TRBJ2-5; D unresolved. V was trimmed by 6 bases and J by 2 bases, leaving 10 bases between them. The length of the CDR3 is 13 residues. Germline values: CDR1 MNHEY, CDR2 SVGAGI. CDR3: CASSSTIQETQYF. DNA for the CDR3: TGTGCCAGCAGCTCTACCATACAAGAGACCCAGTACTTC.

This clone was observed at least ten times. This chain links TRBV4-3 with TRBJ2-7, with 8 bases identical to TRBD2. V shed 5 bases, J shed 1 base, and the junction held 4 bases outside the gene matches. The CDR3 length is 14 residues. The germline CDR1 and CDR2 sequences are LGHNA and YSLEER. CDR3 protein: CASSITSGSYEQYF. The CDR3 DNA reads as TGCGCCAGCAGCATTACTAGCGGATCCTACGAGCAGTACTTC.

This chain connects TRBV27 to TRBJ1-6; TRBD1 agrees at 7 bases. The CDR3 has 16 residues. The junction had 10 bases not matched to a gene; V was cut back by 2 bases and J by 9 bases. Germline CDR1 and CDR2: MNHEY and SMNVEV (reference sequence). CDR3 loop: CASSLRAGGGTSPLHF. The CDR3 region has the DNA TGTGCCAGCAGTTTACGGGCGGGAGGGGGCACTTCACCCCTCCACTTT.

J is TRBJ2-2 and V is TRBV24-1; 7 bases line up with TRBD2. Germline assignment: CDR1 KGHDR and CDR2 SFDVKD. V lost 11 bases, J lost 7 bases, and 9 bases stayed unmatched. The CDR3 contains 13 residues. The CDR3 sequence is CAIREAGDGELFF. The DNA of the CDR3 is TGTGCCATCCGGGAGGCGGGGGACGGGGAGCTGTTTTTT.

This clone was observed a handful of times. The gene calls are TRBV19 and TRBJ1-6; maybe TRBD1 (6 bases). V was shortened by 1 base and J by 9 bases, with 16 bases between the two germline ends. CDR1 is LNHDA and CDR2 is SQIVND in the germline V gene (reference sequence). The CDR3 length is 16 residues. This CDR3 reads CASSIGRDIWISPLHF. The CDR3 nucleotides are TGTGCCAGTAGTATAGGCCGGGACATCTGGATTTCACCCCTCCACTTT.

This clone was picked up a small number of times. This sequence joins TRBV7-9 and TRBJ2-2; 10 bases line up with TRBD1. Per germline, CDR1 SEHNR and CDR2 FQNEAQ (reference sequence). The CDR3 totals 15 residues. With V trimmed by 3 bases and J by 6 bases, 4 bases remained unmatched. The CDR3 DNA is TGTGCCAGCAGCTTTTCAGGACAGGGGGCCGGGGAGCTGTTTTTT. It is translated as CASSFSGQGAGELFF.